The clone carrying this T cell receptor beta chain was detected many times. These data belong to a study of naive and memory T cell subsets. The SP2 primer and nested alpha and beta constant region primers amplified ligated cDNA in four rounds. TCRdb re-analysed the UMI-ligation and nested PCR reads in MiXCR, keeping a single row per CDR3 protein. This table holds 25,000 to 30,000 distinct CDR3 sequences, 5% to 5.5% found once. A UMI-containing oligonucleotide was joined by 3' ligation to the TCR cDNA template. This CDR3 has 14 amino acids. The J segment lost 9 bases and the V segment lost 10 bases, leaving 12 bases of the junction unmatched. The germline gives CDR1 MDHEN, CDR2 SYDVKM.

Sequencing was performed on blood. V and J are TRBV28 and TRBJ2-1; 10 nucleotides agree with TRBD2. The clonotype was recovered from an adult in good health. The CDR3 bases are TGTGCCACCAAGCTAGCGGGAGTAAGGGGTGAGCAGTTCTTC. It specifies CATKLAGVRGEQFF.